The entry below gives a single TCR beta chain sequence along with its context. Antigen specificity is unknown. Assay: immunoSEQ multiplex PCR; the TCRdb copy retains only in-frame clones and omits some. The data hold some 34,000 clones, with just under 80% observed a single time. This sample is drawn from a study of T cells in localized non-small cell lung cancer. Findings and caveats of the study: The study linked higher blood T cell density to longer overall survival. A median of approximately 50 of the top 100 tumor clones appeared in adjacent lung, which was paired and uninvolved.

Material: peripheral blood, obtained before any cancer treatment. The source is a male donor aged 60 or over with stage III squamous cell lung carcinoma.

The CDR3 is CASYLLGYGYTF. Written as DNA, the CDR3 is TGTGCCAGCTACCTTCTGGGATATGGCTACACCTTC. The rearrangement joins TRBV9 to TRBJ1-2; D call uncertain. Germline assignment: CDR1 SGDLS and CDR2 YYNGEE. This CDR3 has 12 residues. Deletions cut 7 bases from V and 5 bases from J, with 12 bases between. The full variable domain, its missing parts supplied by reference TRBV9 and TRBJ1-2, is DSGVTQTPKHLITATGQRVTLRCSPRSGDLSVYWYQQSLDQGLQFLIQYYNGEERAKGNILERFSAQQFPDLHSELNLSSLELGDSALYFCASYLLGYGYTFGSGTRLTVV.